Listed below are T cell receptor beta chains from one sample, sequenced in a study of T cell repertoires in cytomegalovirus infection. TCRdb ran MiXCR on the reads and lists one entry per CDR3 protein. This table holds some 350,000 distinct CDR3 sequences, about 28% found once. Antigens of these TCRs are unknown. Sequenced material: cultured PBMCs, taken from culture after CMV antigen stimulation. The receptors shown here come from a human donor in good health (CMV status not recorded). Some clones in this sample may be carry-over from other donors' samples. The CDR3 runs from the conserved cysteine through the conserved F or W. Each record gives: clone size, D gene, V gene, J gene, CDR3 DNA, CDR3 protein. D genes are given only for firm matches. The size entry is marked missing in some rows and otherwise reads once, few, many or a size class.

size: .
D: TRBD1
V: TRBV28
J: TRBJ1-1
DNA: TGTGCCAGCAGACGACAGGGGACTGAAGAAGCTTTCTTT
CDR3: CASRRQGTEEAFF

size: medium-sized
D: .
V: TRBV6-2/TRBV6-3
J: TRBJ2-1
DNA: TGTGCCAGCAGTTACCAAGGAGAGCAGTTCTTC
CDR3: CASSYQGEQFF

size: .
D: TRBD2
V: TRBV27
J: TRBJ2-1
DNA: TGTGCCAGCAGTTTATGGGGGACTAGCAACAATGAGCAGTTCTTC
CDR3: CASSLWGTSNNEQFF

size: .
D: TRBD2
V: TRBV11-2
J: TRBJ2-1
DNA: TGTGCCAGCAGCTTAGAAGCGGGAGTTACCAATGAGCAGTTCTTC
CDR3: CASSLEAGVTNEQFF

size: .
D: .
V: TRBV6-2/TRBV6-3
J: TRBJ2-2
DNA: TGTGCCAGCAGCCCAGGGTTTTTGGCCGGGGAGCTGTTTTTT
CDR3: CASSPGFLAGELFF

size: .
D: .
V: TRBV20-1
J: TRBJ1-3
DNA: TGCAGTGCTAGAGACGACACTTTAACTGGAAACACCATATATTTT
CDR3: CSARDDTLTGNTIYF

size: .
D: .
V: TRBV9
J: TRBJ2-1
DNA: TGTGCCAGCAGCGTCGAGAATGAGCAGTTCTTC
CDR3: CASSVENEQFF

size: .
D: TRBD2
V: TRBV20-1
J: TRBJ2-3
DNA: TGCAGTGCTTCTACTAGCGGGAGGTTCGCAGATACGCAGTATTTT
CDR3: CSASTSGRFADTQYF

size: few
D: .
V: TRBV10-3
J: TRBJ1-5
DNA: TGTGCTTCGGGGACGGGAAATCAGCCCCAGCATTTT
CDR3: CASGTGNQPQHF

size: .
D: .
V: TRBV4-1
J: TRBJ2-3
DNA: TGCGCCAGCAGGGAGGGGGGGGCCGCAGATACGCAGTATTTT
CDR3: CASREGGAADTQYF

size: .
D: TRBD1
V: TRBV28
J: TRBJ2-2
DNA: TGTGCCAGCCTCTCCACCGACAGGGAATATTCCGGGGAGCTGTTTTTT
CDR3: CASLSTDREYSGELFF

size: .
D: .
V: TRBV4-1
J: TRBJ1-1
DNA: TGCGCCAGCAGCCAATTATACCGGGGAATGAACACTGAAGCTTTCTTT
CDR3: CASSQLYRGMNTEAFF

size: .
D: .
V: TRBV7-2
J: TRBJ2-5
DNA: TGTGCCAGCAGCTTAGACCCCCCCGCTGAAGAGACCCAGTACTTC
CDR3: CASSLDPPAEETQYF

size: many
D: .
V: TRBV7-8
J: TRBJ1-5
DNA: TGTGCCAGCAGCCAGGACAGCAATCAGCCCCAGCATTTT
CDR3: CASSQDSNQPQHF

size: .
D: .
V: TRBV7-9
J: TRBJ1-1
DNA: TGTGCCAGCAGCTTAGACCGGGGGCGGGGAGCTTTCTTT
CDR3: CASSLDRGRGAFF

size: many
D: .
V: TRBV7-6
J: TRBJ2-2
DNA: TGTGCCAGCAGCTTGGAGAATAGCGTCAACACCGGGGAGCTGTTTTTT
CDR3: CASSLENSVNTGELFF

size: .
D: .
V: TRBV7-4
J: TRBJ1-6
DNA: TGTGCCAGCAGCTCCGGGCTGCCGGGCGATTCACCCCTCCACTTT
CDR3: CASSSGLPGDSPLHF

size: .
D: .
V: TRBV5-1
J: TRBJ1-6
DNA: TGCGCCAGCAGCTTGGTTGGGCGCCTGGGTAATTCACCCCTCCACTTT
CDR3: CASSLVGRLGNSPLHF

size: few
D: TRBD1
V: TRBV5-4
J: TRBJ1-2
DNA: TGTGCCAGCAGCTTGGCTGACAGGGGGAACTATGGCTACACCTTC
CDR3: CASSLADRGNYGYTF

size: .
D: TRBD1
V: TRBV19
J: TRBJ2-4
DNA: TGTGCCAGTAGTATCAACAGGGGACCCGGTTCCAAAAACATTCAGTACTTC
CDR3: CASSINRGPGSKNIQYF

size: few
D: .
V: TRBV28
J: TRBJ2-7
DNA: TGTGCCAGCAGTTTTAGGGAGGGGGGGTACGAGCAGTACTTC
CDR3: CASSFREGGYEQYF

size: .
D: .
V: TRBV9
J: TRBJ1-2
DNA: TGTGCCAGCAGCGTAGTCCCAGGCCTGAGGACAGCCCGGGCGGTGGATGGCTACACCTTC
CDR3: CASSVVPGLRTARAVDGYTF

size: .
D: .
V: TRBV5-1
J: TRBJ2-7
DNA: TGCGCCAGCAGCTCGGGACTCGTGAGAAGCTCCTACGAGCAGTACTTC
CDR3: CASSSGLVRSSYEQYF

size: few
D: TRBD2
V: TRBV10-3
J: TRBJ2-3
DNA: TGTGCCATCAGTGCACCCAGTCTAGCGGGAGCTTCGGATACGCAGTATTTT
CDR3: CAISAPSLAGASDTQYF

size: few
D: .
V: TRBV7-3
J: TRBJ2-5
DNA: TGTGCCAGCAGCCCGGAGGGGCAAGAGACCCAGTACTTC
CDR3: CASSPEGQETQYF

size: .
D: .
V: TRBV7-2
J: TRBJ2-7
DNA: TGTGCCAGCAGTCCCGACCTTAAGCAGTACTTC
CDR3: CASSPDLKQYF

size: .
D: TRBD1
V: TRBV27
J: TRBJ1-5
DNA: TGTGCCAGCAGTTTATCAGTGACAGGGGGTGGTCAGCCCCAGCATTTT
CDR3: CASSLSVTGGGQPQHF

size: .
D: TRBD1
V: TRBV6-8
J: TRBJ1-2
DNA: TGTGCCAGCATTCAACCAGGCCAGGGGGCCGTTGGCTACACCTTC
CDR3: CASIQPGQGAVGYTF

size: .
D: .
V: TRBV2
J: TRBJ2-7
DNA: TGTGCCAGCACTGCGTGGTCCTACGAGCAGTACTTC
CDR3: CASTAWSYEQYF

size: few
D: .
V: TRBV7-3
J: TRBJ2-2
DNA: TGTGCCAGCAGCTTACGGATGGGAAGCACCGGGGAGCTGTTTTTT
CDR3: CASSLRMGSTGELFF

size: .
D: .
V: TRBV30
J: TRBJ1-2
DNA: TGTGCCTGGAGTGTAAAAGCCGACCCCCCCTATGGCTACACCTTC
CDR3: CAWSVKADPPYGYTF

size: many
D: .
V: TRBV7-2
J: TRBJ2-2
DNA: TGTGCCAGCAGCTTAGGACAGGCTAGGACCGGGGAGCTGTTTTTT
CDR3: CASSLGQARTGELFF

size: few
D: TRBD1
V: TRBV20-1
J: TRBJ2-7
DNA: TGCAGTGGGAGGAGTGTCTCCAGGGGGTACGAGCAGTACTTC
CDR3: CSGRSVSRGYEQYF

size: few
D: TRBD2
V: TRBV20-1
J: TRBJ2-3
DNA: TGCAGTGCTTTAGCGGGATTAGCAGGAGATACGCAGTATTTT
CDR3: CSALAGLAGDTQYF

size: few
D: TRBD1
V: TRBV5-1
J: TRBJ1-5
DNA: TGCGCCAGCAGCTTGGACGGGACAGCTGTAGAGCCCCAGCATTTT
CDR3: CASSLDGTAVEPQHF

size: .
D: .
V: TRBV18
J: TRBJ1-2
DNA: TGTGCCAGCTCACCATCGGGAGATTATGGCTACACCTTC
CDR3: CASSPSGDYGYTF

size: .
D: TRBD1
V: TRBV6-2/TRBV6-3
J: TRBJ1-2
DNA: TGTGCCAGCAGTTCCCACAGGGGCTATGGCTACACCTTC
CDR3: CASSSHRGYGYTF

size: many
D: TRBD1
V: TRBV5-6
J: TRBJ1-1
DNA: TGTGCCAGCACCTTCCCTGGCAGGGGGTCGGGGACTGAAGCTTTCTTT
CDR3: CASTFPGRGSGTEAFF

size: .
D: .
V: TRBV10-3
J: TRBJ1-3
DNA: TGTGCCATCAGTGAGTCGAAAGGGGAACACACCATATATTTT
CDR3: CAISESKGEHTIYF

size: few
D: .
V: TRBV7-8
J: TRBJ2-7
DNA: TGTGCCAGCAGCGCCCAAGTTACCTACGAGCAGTACTTC
CDR3: CASSAQVTYEQYF

size: .
D: .
V: TRBV5-5
J: TRBJ2-3
DNA: TGTGCCAGCAGCTTGGTCGGGGGAAACACAGATACGCAGTATTTT
CDR3: CASSLVGGNTDTQYF

size: .
D: TRBD1
V: TRBV12-3/TRBV12-4
J: TRBJ2-4
DNA: TGTGCCAGCAGCCATACAGGACAGGGGGGGAAAAACATTCAGTACTTC
CDR3: CASSHTGQGGKNIQYF

size: .
D: TRBD2
V: TRBV7-8
J: TRBJ2-7
DNA: TGTGCCAGCAGCTTCCGACTAGCGGGCGTGTCCTACGAGCAGTACTTC
CDR3: CASSFRLAGVSYEQYF

size: .
D: TRBD1
V: TRBV7-9
J: TRBJ2-1
DNA: TGTGCCAGCAGCTTCGCGGGGACAGGGAAGGACAATGAGCAGTTCTTC
CDR3: CASSFAGTGKDNEQFF

size: .
D: .
V: TRBV12-3/TRBV12-4
J: TRBJ2-3
DNA: TGTGCCAGTACGGGGGTGGTCACAGATACGCAGTATTTT
CDR3: CASTGVVTDTQYF

size: .
D: .
V: TRBV24-1
J: TRBJ2-2
DNA: TGTGCCACCAGTGCTGATGGGGGTCAGGGGGAGCTGTTTTTT
CDR3: CATSADGGQGELFF

size: few
D: .
V: TRBV11-2
J: TRBJ1-2
DNA: TGTGCCAGCAGCTCAGGGGTTCCCCTCTATGGCTACACCTTC
CDR3: CASSSGVPLYGYTF

size: many
D: .
V: TRBV7-6
J: TRBJ2-7
DNA: TGTGCCAGCAGGGGCTGGTGGGAGTCCGACGAGCAGTACTTC
CDR3: CASRGWWESDEQYF

size: .
D: TRBD2
V: TRBV6-1
J: TRBJ2-1
DNA: TGTGCCAGCAGCGAACCGTTTAGCGGGAGGGCCTTCGGAGAGCAGTTCTTC
CDR3: CASSEPFSGRAFGEQFF

size: few
D: TRBD2
V: TRBV7-8
J: TRBJ2-7
DNA: TGTGCCAGCAGCTTAGGAGCGGGGGCCTTGTCCTACGAGCAGTACTTC
CDR3: CASSLGAGALSYEQYF

size: few
D: TRBD1
V: TRBV10-3
J: TRBJ2-1
DNA: TGTGCCATCGGATTCTCGGGACAGGGGGCTAATGAGCAGTTCTTC
CDR3: CAIGFSGQGANEQFF

size: .
D: TRBD1
V: TRBV20-1
J: TRBJ1-2
DNA: TGCAGTGCCCCTGGACAGGGCTTTACCTATGGCTACACCTTC
CDR3: CSAPGQGFTYGYTF

size: few
D: TRBD1
V: TRBV28
J: TRBJ1-1
DNA: TGTGCCAGCAGACCATATCCTCGGGGAGGGGGCGAGAACACTGAAGCTTTCTTT
CDR3: CASRPYPRGGGENTEAFF

size: .
D: .
V: TRBV11-3
J: TRBJ2-1
DNA: TGTGCCAGCAGCCTAGGGGCAGGGGTTCAATCGGATGAGCAGTTCTTC
CDR3: CASSLGAGVQSDEQFF

size: few
D: TRBD2
V: TRBV7-6
J: TRBJ2-1
DNA: TGTGCCAGCAGCTCTCTAGCGGGAGGAGGCAATGAGCAGTTCTTC
CDR3: CASSSLAGGGNEQFF

size: many
D: TRBD2
V: TRBV6-5
J: TRBJ2-7
DNA: TGTGCCAGCAGTTACTCGATAGGACTAGCGGGTTACGAGCAGTACTTC
CDR3: CASSYSIGLAGYEQYF

size: .
D: .
V: TRBV6-1
J: TRBJ1-3
DNA: TGTGCCAGCAGTGAAGTGCGGTTAAGGATATATTTT
CDR3: CASSEVRLRIYF